These 6 T cell receptor beta chains share one sample of origin, sequenced in a study of patients and donors after allogeneic stem cell transplantation. TCRdb fed the RT-PCR reads into MiXCR, producing one record per CDR3 protein. The data hold roughly 940,000 distinct CDR3 sequences, with about a sixth observed a single time. Sample: blood, either unsorted or a sorted T cell fraction (not recorded which). The receptors were sampled from a human donor who was either an allogeneic HSCT recipient or a stem cell or donor lymphocyte infusion donor (not recorded which). It is not recorded whose cells these are; they may come from a transplant donor.

The sample holds a few counts of this clonotype. The J gene is TRBJ2-5, the V gene TRBV20-1; 9 nucleotides align to TRBD2. The germline CDR1 and CDR2 sequences are DFQATT and SNEGSKA (reference sequence). This CDR3 has 13 amino acids. V gave up 4 bases and J gave up 3 bases; unmatched junction bases: 3. For the CDR3, the DNA is TGCAGTGCTACCCGCGGGGGGGAAGAGACCCAGTACTTC. Translation: CSATRGGEETQYF.

This clonotype occurred many times. The chain is built from TRBV29-1 and TRBJ2-7; D is ambiguous. The V and J ends lost 7 bases and 0 bases respectively, with 7 bases between them. Germline V gene lookup returns CDR1 SQVTM and CDR2 ANQGSEA. This CDR3 comprises 11 residues. The CDR3 DNA reads TGCAGCGCCTTGGGCTCCTACGAGCAGTACTTC. It is translated as CSALGSYEQYF.

This clonotype was counted ten times or more. This chain links TRBV20-1 with TRBJ1-4, with a weak D call TRBD1 (5 bases). This CDR3 region has 15 residues. With 0 bases removed from V and 5 bases from J, the gap between germline ends came to 13 bases. Per germline, CDR1 DFQATT and CDR2 SNEGSKA (reference sequence). The CDR3 protein is CSARDDVGRNEKLFF. The CDR3 DNA is TGCAGTGCTAGAGATGACGTGGGGCGCAATGAAAAACTGTTTTTT.

The CDR3 nucleotides are TGCAGCGTTGAAAAGGGTGACAGCTATGGCTACACCTTC. It specifies CSVEKGDSYGYTF. V and J are TRBV29-1 and TRBJ1-2; D possibly corresponds to TRBD1 (5 bases). CDR3 length: 13 amino acids. V was pared by 2 bases and J by 4 bases, with 11 bases between. The germline gives CDR1 SQVTM, CDR2 ANQGSEA.

This clonotype was seen at least ten times. The chain couples TRBV7-9 to TRBJ1-2; D unresolved. The CDR3 consists of 8 residues. In germline, CDR1 is SEHNR, CDR2 FQNEAQ (reference sequence). V shed 11 bases and J shed 8 bases, with 6 bases lying between them. The CDR3 DNA follows: TGTGCCTCAGGCGGCTACACCTTC. The encoded protein is CASGGYTF.

This clonotype was counted a few times. The chain combines TRBV10-3 with TRBJ2-2; the D call may be TRBD1 or TRBD2 (7 bases each). Germline V gene sequence: CDR1 ENHRY, CDR2 SYGVKD. This CDR3 is 17 amino acids long. V was shortened by 6 bases and J by 5 bases, with 22 bases between the two germline ends. DNA for the CDR3: TGTGCCATCAGCCCCAAGCAGGGGGGGCAGACTACCGGGGAGCTGTTTTTT. Protein sequence: CAISPKQGGQTTGELFF.